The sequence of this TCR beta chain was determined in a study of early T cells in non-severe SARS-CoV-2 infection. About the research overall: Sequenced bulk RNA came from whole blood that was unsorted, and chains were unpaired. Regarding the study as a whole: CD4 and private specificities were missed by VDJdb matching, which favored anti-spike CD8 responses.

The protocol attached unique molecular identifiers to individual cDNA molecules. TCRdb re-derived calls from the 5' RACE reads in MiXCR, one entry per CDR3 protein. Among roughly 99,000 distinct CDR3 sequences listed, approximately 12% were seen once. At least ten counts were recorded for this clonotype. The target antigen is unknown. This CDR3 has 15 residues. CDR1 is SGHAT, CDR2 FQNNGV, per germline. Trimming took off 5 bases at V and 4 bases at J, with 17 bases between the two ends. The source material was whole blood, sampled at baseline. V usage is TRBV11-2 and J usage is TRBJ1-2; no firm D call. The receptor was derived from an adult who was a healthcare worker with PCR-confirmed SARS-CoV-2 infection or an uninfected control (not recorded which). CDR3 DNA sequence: TGTGCCAGCAGCACCAACTCTCTGGGGTTCTATGGCTACACCTTC. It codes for CASSTNSLGFYGYTF. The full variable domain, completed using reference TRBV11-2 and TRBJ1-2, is EAGVAQSPRYKIIEKRQSVAFWCNPISGHATLYWYQQILGQGPKLLIQFQNNGVVDDSQLPKDRFSAERLKGVDSTLKIQPAKLEDSAVYLCASSTNSLGFYGYTFGSGTRLTVV.